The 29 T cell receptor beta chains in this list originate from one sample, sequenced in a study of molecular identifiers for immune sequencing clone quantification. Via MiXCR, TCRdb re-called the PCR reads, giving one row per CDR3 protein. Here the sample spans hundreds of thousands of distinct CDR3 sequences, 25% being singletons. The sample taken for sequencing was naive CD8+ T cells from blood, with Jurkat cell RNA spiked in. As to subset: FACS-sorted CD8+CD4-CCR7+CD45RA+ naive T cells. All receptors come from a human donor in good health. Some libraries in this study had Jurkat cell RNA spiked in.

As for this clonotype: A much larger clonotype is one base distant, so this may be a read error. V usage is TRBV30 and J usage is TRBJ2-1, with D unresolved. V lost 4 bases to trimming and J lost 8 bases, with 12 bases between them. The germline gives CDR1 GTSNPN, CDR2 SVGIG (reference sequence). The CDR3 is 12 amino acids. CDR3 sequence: CAWNVALDEQFF. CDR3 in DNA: TGTGCCTGGAATGTAGCTCTAGATGAGCAGTTCTTC. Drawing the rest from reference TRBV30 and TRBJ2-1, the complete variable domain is SQTIHQWPATLVQPVGSPLSLECTVEGTSNPNLYWYRQAAGRGLQLLFYSVGIGQISSEVPQNLSASRPQDRQFILSSKKLLLSDSGFYLCAWNVALDEQFFGPGTRLTVL.

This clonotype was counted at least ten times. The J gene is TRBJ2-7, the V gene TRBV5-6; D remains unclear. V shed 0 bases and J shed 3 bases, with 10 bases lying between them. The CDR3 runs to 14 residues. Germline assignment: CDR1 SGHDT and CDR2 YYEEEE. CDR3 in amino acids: CASSLAWSHYEQYF. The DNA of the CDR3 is TGTGCCAGCAGCTTGGCTTGGAGCCACTACGAGCAGTACTTC.

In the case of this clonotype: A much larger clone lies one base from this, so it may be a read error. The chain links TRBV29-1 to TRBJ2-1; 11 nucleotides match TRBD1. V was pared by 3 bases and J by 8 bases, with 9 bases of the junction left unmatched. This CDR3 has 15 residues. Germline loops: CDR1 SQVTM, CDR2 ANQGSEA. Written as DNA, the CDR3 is TGCAGCGTTGAGCTCCGGGACAGGGGGTACGATGAGCAGTTCTTC. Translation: CSVELRDRGYDEQFF.

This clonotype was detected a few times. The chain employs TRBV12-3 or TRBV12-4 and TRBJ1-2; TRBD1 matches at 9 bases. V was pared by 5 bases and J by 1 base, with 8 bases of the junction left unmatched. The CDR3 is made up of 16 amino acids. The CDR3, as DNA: TGTGCCAGCAGTCCTTCGACAGGGGGATTTAACTATGGCTACACCTTC. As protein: CASSPSTGGFNYGYTF.

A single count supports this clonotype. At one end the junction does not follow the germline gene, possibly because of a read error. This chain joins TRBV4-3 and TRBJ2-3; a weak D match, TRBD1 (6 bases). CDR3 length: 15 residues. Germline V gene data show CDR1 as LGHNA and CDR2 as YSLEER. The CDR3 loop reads CASSLAGAVKDTQCF. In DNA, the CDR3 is TGCGCCAGCAGCTTAGCAGGGGCTGTCAAAGATACGCAGTGTTTT.

CDR3 residues: CASLSGRAGSTDTQYF. CDR3 in DNA: TGTGCCAGTTTGAGCGGGAGGGCCGGTAGCACAGATACGCAGTATTTT. The chain couples TRBV2 to TRBJ2-3, with 10 bases identical to TRBD2. Germline CDR1 SNHLY, CDR2 FYNNEI. V was pared by 9 bases and J by 0 bases, with 9 bases of the junction left unmatched. This CDR3 contains 16 residues.

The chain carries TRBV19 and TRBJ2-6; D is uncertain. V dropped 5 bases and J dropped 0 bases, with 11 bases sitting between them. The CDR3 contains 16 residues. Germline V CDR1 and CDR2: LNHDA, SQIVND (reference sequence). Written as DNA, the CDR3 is TGTGCCAGTAGTGCCCAAGTGTCCTCTGGGGCCAACGTCCTGACTTTC. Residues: CASSAQVSSGANVLTF.

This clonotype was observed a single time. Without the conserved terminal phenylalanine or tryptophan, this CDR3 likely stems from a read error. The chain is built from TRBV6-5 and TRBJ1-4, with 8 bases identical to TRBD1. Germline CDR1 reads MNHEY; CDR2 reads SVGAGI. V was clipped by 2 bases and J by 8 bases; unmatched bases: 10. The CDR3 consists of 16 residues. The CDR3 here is CASSYTQGAIGEKLFL. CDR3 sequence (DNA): TGTGCCAGCAGTTACACTCAGGGGGCCATAGGAGAAAAACTGTTTTTA.

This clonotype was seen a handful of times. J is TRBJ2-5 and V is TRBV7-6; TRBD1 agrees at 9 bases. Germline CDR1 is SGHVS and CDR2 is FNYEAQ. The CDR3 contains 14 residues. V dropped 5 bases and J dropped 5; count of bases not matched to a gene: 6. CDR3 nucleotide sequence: TGTGCCAGCAGCGCCACAGGGGGCGCGGAGACCCAGTACTTC. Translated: CASSATGGAETQYF.

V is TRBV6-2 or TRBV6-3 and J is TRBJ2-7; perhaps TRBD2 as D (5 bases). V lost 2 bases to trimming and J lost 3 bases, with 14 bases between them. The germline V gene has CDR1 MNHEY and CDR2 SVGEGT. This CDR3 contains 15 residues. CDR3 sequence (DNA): TGTGCCAGCAGTTACACGACGGGAAACCGCTACGAGCAGTACTTC. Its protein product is CASSYTTGNRYEQYF.

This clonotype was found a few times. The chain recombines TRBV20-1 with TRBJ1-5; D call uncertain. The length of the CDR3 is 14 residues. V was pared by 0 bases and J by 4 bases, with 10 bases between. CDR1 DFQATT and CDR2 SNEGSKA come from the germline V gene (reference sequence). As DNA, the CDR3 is TGCAGTGCTAGAGATGAGGCAGCTAATCAGCCCCAGCATTTT. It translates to CSARDEAANQPQHF.

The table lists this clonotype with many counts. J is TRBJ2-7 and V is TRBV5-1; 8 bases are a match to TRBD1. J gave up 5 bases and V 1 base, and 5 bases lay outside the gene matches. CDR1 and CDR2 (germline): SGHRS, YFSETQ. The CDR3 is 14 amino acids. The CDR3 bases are TGCGCCAGCAGCTTGTGGAGGACAGGGAACGAGCAGTACTTC. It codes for CASSLWRTGNEQYF.

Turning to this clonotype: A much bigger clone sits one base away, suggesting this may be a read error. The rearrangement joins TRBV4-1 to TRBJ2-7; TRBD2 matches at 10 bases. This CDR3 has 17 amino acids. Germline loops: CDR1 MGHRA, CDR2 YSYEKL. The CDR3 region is CASSHGSVGTSVYEQHF. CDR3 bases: TGCGCCAGCAGCCACGGGTCGGTGGGGACTAGCGTCTACGAGCAGCACTTC.

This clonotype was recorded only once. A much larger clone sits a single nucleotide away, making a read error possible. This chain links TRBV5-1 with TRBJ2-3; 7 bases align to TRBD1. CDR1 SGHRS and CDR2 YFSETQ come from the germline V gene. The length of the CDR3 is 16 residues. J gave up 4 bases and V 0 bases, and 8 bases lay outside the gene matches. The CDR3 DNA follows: TGCGCCAGCAGCTTGGGGCGAGGGGGCGACTCAGATACGCAGTATTTT. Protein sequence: CASSLGRGGDSDTQYF.

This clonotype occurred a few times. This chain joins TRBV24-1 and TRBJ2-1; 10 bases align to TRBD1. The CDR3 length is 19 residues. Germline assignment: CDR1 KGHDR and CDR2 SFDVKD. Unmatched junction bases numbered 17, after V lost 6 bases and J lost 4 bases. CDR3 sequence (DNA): TGTGCCACCAGTACCGGGGACAGGGGCCGCCCAGGGCCTTACAATGAGCAGTTCTTC. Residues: CATSTGDRGRPGPYNEQFF.

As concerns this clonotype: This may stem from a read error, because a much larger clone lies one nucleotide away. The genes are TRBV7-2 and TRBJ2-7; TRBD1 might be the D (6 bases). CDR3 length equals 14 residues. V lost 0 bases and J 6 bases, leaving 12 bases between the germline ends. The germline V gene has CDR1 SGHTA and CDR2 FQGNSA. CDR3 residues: CASSLADGTLEQYF. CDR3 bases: TGTGCCAGCAGCTTAGCGGATGGGACACTCGAGCAGTACTTC. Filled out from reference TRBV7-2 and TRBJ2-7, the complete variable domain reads GAGVSQSPSNKVTEKGKDVELRCDPISGHTALYWYRQSLGQGLEFLIYFQGNSAPDKSGLPSDRFSAERTGGSVSTLTIQRTQQEDSAVYLCASSLADGTLEQYFGPGTRLTVT.

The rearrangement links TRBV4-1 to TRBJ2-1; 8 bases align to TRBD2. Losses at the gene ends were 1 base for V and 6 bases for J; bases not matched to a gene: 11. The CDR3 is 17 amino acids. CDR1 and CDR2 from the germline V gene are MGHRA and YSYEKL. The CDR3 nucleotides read TGCGCCAGCAGCCAAGGAACGGGACTAGGGCTAGGCAATGAGCAGTTCTTC. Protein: CASSQGTGLGLGNEQFF.

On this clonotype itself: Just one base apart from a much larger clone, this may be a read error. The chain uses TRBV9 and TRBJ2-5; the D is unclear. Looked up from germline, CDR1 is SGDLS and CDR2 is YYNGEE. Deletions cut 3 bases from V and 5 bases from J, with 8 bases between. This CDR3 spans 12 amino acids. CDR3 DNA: TGTGCCAGCAGCGCCGGCTGGGAGACCCAGTACTTC. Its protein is CASSAGWETQYF.

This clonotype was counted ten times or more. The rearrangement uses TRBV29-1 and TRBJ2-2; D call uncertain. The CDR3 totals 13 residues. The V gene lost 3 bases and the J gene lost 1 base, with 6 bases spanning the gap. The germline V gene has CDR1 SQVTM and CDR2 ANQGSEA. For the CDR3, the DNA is TGCAGCGTTGATATGGAGAACACCGGGGAGCTGTTTTTT. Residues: CSVDMENTGELFF.

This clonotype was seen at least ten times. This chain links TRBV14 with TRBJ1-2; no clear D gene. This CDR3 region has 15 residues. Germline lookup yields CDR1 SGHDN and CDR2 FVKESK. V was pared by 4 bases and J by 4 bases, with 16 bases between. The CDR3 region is CASSRVAGVAYGYTF. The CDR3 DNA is TGTGCCAGCAGCCGAGTGGCAGGTGTTGCCTATGGCTACACCTTC.

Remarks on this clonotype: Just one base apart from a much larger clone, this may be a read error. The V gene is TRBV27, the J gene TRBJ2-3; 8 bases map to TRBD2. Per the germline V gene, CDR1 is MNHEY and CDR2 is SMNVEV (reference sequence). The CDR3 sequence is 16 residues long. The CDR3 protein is CAGSPMTGGPTDTQYF. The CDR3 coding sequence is TGTGCCGGCAGTCCCATGACGGGAGGGCCTACAGATACGCAGTATTTT.

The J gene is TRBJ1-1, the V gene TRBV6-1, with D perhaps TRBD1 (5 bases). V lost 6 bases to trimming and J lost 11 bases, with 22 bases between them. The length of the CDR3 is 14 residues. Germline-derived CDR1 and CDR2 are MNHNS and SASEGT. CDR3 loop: CASSPPGARKLAFF. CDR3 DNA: TGTGCCAGCAGCCCACCTGGGGCCCGCAAATTGGCTTTCTTT.

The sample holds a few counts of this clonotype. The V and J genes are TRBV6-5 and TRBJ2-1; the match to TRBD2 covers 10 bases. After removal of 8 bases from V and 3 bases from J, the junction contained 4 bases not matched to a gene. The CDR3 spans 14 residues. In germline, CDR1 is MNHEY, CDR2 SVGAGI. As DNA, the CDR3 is TGTGCCAGCCATCTAGCGGGGGTCTACAATGAGCAGTTCTTC. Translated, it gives CASHLAGVYNEQFF.

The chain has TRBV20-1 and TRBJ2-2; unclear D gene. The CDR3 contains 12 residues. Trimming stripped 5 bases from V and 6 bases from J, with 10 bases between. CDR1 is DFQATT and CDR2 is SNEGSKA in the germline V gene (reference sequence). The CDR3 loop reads CSAPSSPGELFF. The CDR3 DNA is TGCAGTGCTCCAAGTTCGCCCGGGGAGCTGTTTTTT.

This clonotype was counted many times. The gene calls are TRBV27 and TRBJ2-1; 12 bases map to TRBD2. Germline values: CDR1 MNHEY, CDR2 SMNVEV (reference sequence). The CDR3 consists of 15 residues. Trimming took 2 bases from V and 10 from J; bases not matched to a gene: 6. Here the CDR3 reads CASSLLAGGPGEQFF. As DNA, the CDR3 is TGTGCCAGCAGTTTACTAGCGGGAGGGCCGGGCGAGCAGTTCTTC.

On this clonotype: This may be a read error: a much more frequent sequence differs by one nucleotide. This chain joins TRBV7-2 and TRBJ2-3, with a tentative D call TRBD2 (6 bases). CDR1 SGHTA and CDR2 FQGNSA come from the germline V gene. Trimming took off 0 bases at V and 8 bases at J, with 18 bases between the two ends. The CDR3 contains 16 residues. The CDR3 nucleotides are TGTGCCAGCAGCTTAGCCCCCTACGGCGGGATAGGTACGCAGTATTTT. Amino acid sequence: CASSLAPYGGIGTQYF.

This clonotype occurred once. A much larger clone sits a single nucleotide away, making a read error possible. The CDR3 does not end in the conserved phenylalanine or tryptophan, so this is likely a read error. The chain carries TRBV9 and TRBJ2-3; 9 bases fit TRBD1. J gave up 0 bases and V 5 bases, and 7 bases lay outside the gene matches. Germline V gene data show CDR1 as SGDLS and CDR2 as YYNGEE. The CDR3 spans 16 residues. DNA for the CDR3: TGTGCCAGCAGTCGTCTGGACAGGGGAAGCACAGATACGCAGTATCTT. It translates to CASSRLDRGSTDTQYL.

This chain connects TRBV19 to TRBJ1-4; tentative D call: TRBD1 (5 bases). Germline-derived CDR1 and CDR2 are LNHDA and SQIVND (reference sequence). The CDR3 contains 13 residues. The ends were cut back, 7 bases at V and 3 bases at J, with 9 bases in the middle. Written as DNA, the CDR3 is TGTGCCAGTAATGACAGCCCTAATGAAAAACTGTTTTTT. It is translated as CASNDSPNEKLFF. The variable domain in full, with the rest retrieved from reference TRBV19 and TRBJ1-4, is DGGITQSPKYLFRKEGQNVTLSCEQNLNHDAMYWYRQDPGQGLRLIYYSQIVNDFQKGDIAEGYSVSREKKESFPLTVTSAQKNPTAFYLCASNDSPNEKLFFGSGTQLSVL.

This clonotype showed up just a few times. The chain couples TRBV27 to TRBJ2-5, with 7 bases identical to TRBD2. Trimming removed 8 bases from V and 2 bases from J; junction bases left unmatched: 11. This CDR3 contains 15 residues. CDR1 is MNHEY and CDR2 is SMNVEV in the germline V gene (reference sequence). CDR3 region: CASGWVGEGQETQYF. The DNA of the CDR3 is TGTGCCAGCGGTTGGGTAGGGGAGGGGCAAGAGACCCAGTACTTC.